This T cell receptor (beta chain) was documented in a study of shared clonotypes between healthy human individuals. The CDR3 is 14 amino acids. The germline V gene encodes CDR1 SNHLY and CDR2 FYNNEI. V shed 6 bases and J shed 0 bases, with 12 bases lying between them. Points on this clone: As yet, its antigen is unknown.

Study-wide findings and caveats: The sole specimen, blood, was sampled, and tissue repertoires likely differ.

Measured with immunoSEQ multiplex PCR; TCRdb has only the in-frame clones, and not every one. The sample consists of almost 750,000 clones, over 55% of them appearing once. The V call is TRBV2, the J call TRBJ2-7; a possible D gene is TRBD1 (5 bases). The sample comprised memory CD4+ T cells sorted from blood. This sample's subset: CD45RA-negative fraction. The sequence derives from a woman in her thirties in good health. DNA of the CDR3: TGTGCCAGCAGGAGGCCCCAGGGCTCCTACGAGCAGTACTTC. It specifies CASRRPQGSYEQYF.